The next 7 T cell receptor beta chains were all read from a single sample in a study of spatial heterogeneity in lung cancer. Noted time point: blood at routine non-recurrence follow-up after resection. The sequenced material consisted of unsorted whole RNA from tumor, nontumor lung or frozen PBMC. TCRdb redid the calling of the 5' RACE reads with MiXCR, one entry per CDR3 protein. The table shows 95,000 to 130,000 distinct CDR3 sequences, with 10% to 15% occurring only once. The sequencing here drew on PBMCs, taken at follow-up. The origin of the receptors is a male donor with early-stage non-small cell lung cancer.

This clonotype was seen at least ten times. CDR3 region: CATSRQPAGNTIYF. As DNA, the CDR3 is TGTGCCACCAGCAGACAACCGGCTGGAAACACCATATATTTT. The V call is TRBV15, the J call TRBJ1-3; D is ambiguous. Germline CDR1 reads LNHNV; CDR2 reads YYDKDF (reference sequence). V lost 2 bases, J lost 2 bases, and 7 bases lay in between. The CDR3 runs 14 residues.

The table lists this clonotype with a few counts. The chain recombines TRBV5-1 with TRBJ1-4, with 9 bases identical to TRBD1. This CDR3 comprises 15 residues. The V segment lost 5 bases and the J segment 6 bases; nucleotides outside the gene matches: 8. Germline assignment: CDR1 SGHRS and CDR2 YFSETQ. The CDR3 bases are TGCGCCAGCAGAAACCAGGGACAGGGACATGAAAAACTGTTTTTT. Protein: CASRNQGQGHEKLFF.

This clonotype was counted a few times. V usage is TRBV2 and J usage is TRBJ2-7; either TRBD1 or TRBD2 may supply D (5 bases each). The CDR3 length is 15 residues. Germline V CDR1 and CDR2: SNHLY, FYNNEI. V lost 2 bases, J lost 3 bases, and 14 bases lay in between. For the CDR3, the DNA is TGTGCCAGCAGTGAACGAGGGTTGGACATCTACGAGCAGTACTTC. This sequence encodes CASSERGLDIYEQYF.

This clonotype was recorded only once. At one end the junction does not follow the germline gene, possibly because of a read error. This sequence joins TRBV28 and TRBJ1-5; 7 bases align to TRBD1. Germline values: CDR1 MDHEN, CDR2 SYDVKM. This CDR3 is 15 amino acids long. The CDR3: CASSSNTGVGQLQHF. The CDR3 nucleotides are TGTGCCAGCAGTTCAAACACAGGGGTAGGGCAGCTCCAGCATTTT. Full variable domain (outside the CDR3, taken from reference TRBV28 and TRBJ1-5): DVKVTQSSRYLVKRTGEKVFLECVQDMDHENMFWYRQDPGLGLRLIYFSYDVKMKEKGDIPEGYSVSREKKERFSLILESASTNQTSMYLCASSSNTGVGQLQHFGDGTRLSIL.

This clonotype has a handful of counts. This chain uses TRBV18 with TRBJ2-5; D is possibly TRBD1 or TRBD2 (5 bases each). CDR1 is KGHSH and CDR2 is LQKENI in the germline V gene. V lost 0 bases, J lost 7 bases, and 9 bases lay in between. The CDR3 totals 13 residues. The CDR3 loop is CASSPPVGGTQYF. In DNA, the CDR3 is TGTGCCAGCTCACCACCGGTTGGGGGGACCCAGTACTTC. Variable domain in full (rest from reference TRBV18 and TRBJ2-5): NAGVMQNPRHLVRRRGQEARLRCSPMKGHSHVYWYRQLPEEGLKFMVYLQKENIIDESGMPKERFSAEFPKEGPSILRIQQVVRGDSAAYFCASSPPVGGTQYFGPGTRLLVL.

This clonotype was recorded many times. V gene TRBV29-1 combines with J gene TRBJ2-7; D remains unclear. The V and J ends lost 0 bases and 3 bases respectively, with 9 bases between them. Germline lookup yields CDR1 SQVTM and CDR2 ANQGSEA. CDR3 length: 13 amino acids. The CDR3 region has the DNA TGCAGCGTTGAAGATAACGGCAGCTACGAGCAGTACTTC. This encodes CSVEDNGSYEQYF.

The chain combines TRBV5-1 with TRBJ2-4; D remains ambiguous. This CDR3 region has 15 residues. Germline CDR1 is SGHRS and CDR2 is YFSETQ. V lost 4 bases and J 6 bases, leaving 17 bases between the germline ends. The CDR3 spells CASSPGQRETNIQYF. The CDR3 bases are TGCGCCAGCAGCCCTGGCCAGAGAGAGACAAACATTCAGTACTTC.